A selection of T cell receptor beta chains follows, all from one sample in a study of response to subunit inactivated influenza vaccine. TCRdb analysed the RT-PCR reads with MiXCR anew, one entry per CDR3 protein. Altogether hundreds of thousands of distinct CDR3 sequences are present, around 8% being singletons, with the ten largest covering 13%. The sequenced sample was PBMCs from blood, obtained approximately 25 months after vaccination. These receptor sequences come from a man between 50 and 75 years old who received an inactivated influenza vaccine. CDR3s include the opening cysteine and the closing phenylalanine or tryptophan. Fields, in order: D gene, clone size, V gene, J gene, CDR3 DNA, CDR3 protein. D genes are given only for firm matches. Only some rows state a clone size, as once, few, many or a class for expanded clones.

d_call: NA; clone_size: NA; v_call: TRBV4-2; j_call: TRBJ1-2; cdr3_nt: TGTGCCAGCAGCCATTCCCCATGGAGAGGGGTTAACTATGGCTACACCTTC; cdr3_aa: CASSHSPWRGVNYGYTF
d_call: NA; clone_size: NA; v_call: TRBV4-3; j_call: TRBJ2-3; cdr3_nt: TGCGCCAGCAGCCGAGAGGGAGCCCGAACAGATACGCAGTATTTT; cdr3_aa: CASSREGARTDTQYF
d_call: NA; clone_size: many; v_call: TRBV9; j_call: TRBJ2-5; cdr3_nt: TGTGCCAGCAGCGTTTCTACCGGGTGGGAGGAGACCCAGTACTTC; cdr3_aa: CASSVSTGWEETQYF
d_call: TRBD2; clone_size: many; v_call: TRBV5-1; j_call: TRBJ2-5; cdr3_nt: TGCGCCAGCAGCTTTCGGGAGACTAGCGGCTCGGAGACCCAGTACTTC; cdr3_aa: CASSFRETSGSETQYF
d_call: NA; clone_size: many; v_call: TRBV10-3; j_call: TRBJ2-1; cdr3_nt: TGTGCCATCAGTGTGCGCAGCTCCTACAATGAGCAGTTCTTC; cdr3_aa: CAISVRSSYNEQFF
d_call: NA; clone_size: NA; v_call: TRBV24-1; j_call: TRBJ2-1; cdr3_nt: TGTGCCACCAGTGAGGCGGGACAGAGAGGAAACAATGAGCAGTTCTTC; cdr3_aa: CATSEAGQRGNNEQFF
d_call: TRBD2; clone_size: NA; v_call: TRBV7-3; j_call: TRBJ2-2; cdr3_nt: TGTGCCAGCAGCCCATCCTTAGCGGGAGGGCGGACCGGGGAGCTGTTTTTT; cdr3_aa: CASSPSLAGGRTGELFF
d_call: TRBD1; clone_size: NA; v_call: TRBV20-1; j_call: TRBJ2-1; cdr3_nt: TGCAGTGCTAGAGTGGACAGGGGCAATGAGCAGTTCTTC; cdr3_aa: CSARVDRGNEQFF
d_call: TRBD2; clone_size: NA; v_call: TRBV6-2/TRBV6-3; j_call: TRBJ2-7; cdr3_nt: TGTGCCAGCGAATTTAGCGGGAGTCTGAAAGAGCAGTACTTC; cdr3_aa: CASEFSGSLKEQYF
d_call: NA; clone_size: few; v_call: TRBV15; j_call: TRBJ1-4; cdr3_nt: TGTGCCACCAGCAGAGATAAAGGGAATAATGAAAAACTGTTTTTT; cdr3_aa: CATSRDKGNNEKLFF
d_call: NA; clone_size: many; v_call: TRBV29-1; j_call: TRBJ2-1; cdr3_nt: TGCAGCGTCAGGAGGGCCAATGAGCAGTTCTTC; cdr3_aa: CSVRRANEQFF
d_call: NA; clone_size: few; v_call: TRBV15; j_call: TRBJ2-5; cdr3_nt: TGTGCCACCAGCAGAGATCTTGGAGGAGCAGAGACCCAGTACTTC; cdr3_aa: CATSRDLGGAETQYF
d_call: NA; clone_size: many; v_call: TRBV2; j_call: TRBJ2-7; cdr3_nt: TGTGCCAGCGATGCAGGACGGGAATACGAGCAGTACTTC; cdr3_aa: CASDAGREYEQYF
d_call: NA; clone_size: NA; v_call: TRBV21-1; j_call: TRBJ1-4; cdr3_nt: TGTGCCAGCAGCAAAGTTAGGGGGCGCGGGGTCTTTTGGGAAAAACTGTTTTTT; cdr3_aa: CASSKVRGRGVFWEKLFF
d_call: NA; clone_size: many; v_call: TRBV5-1; j_call: TRBJ2-3; cdr3_nt: TGCGCCAGCAGATTCCTTACGGGAGCAATGGATACGCAGTATTTT; cdr3_aa: CASRFLTGAMDTQYF
d_call: NA; clone_size: NA; v_call: TRBV11-2; j_call: TRBJ2-3; cdr3_nt: TGTGCCAGCAGCCGAGGGACGGGTTACACAGATACGCAGTATTTT; cdr3_aa: CASSRGTGYTDTQYF
d_call: NA; clone_size: few; v_call: TRBV4-2; j_call: TRBJ2-2; cdr3_nt: TGTGCCAGCAGCCAATCAACGAACACCGGGGAGCTGTTTTTT; cdr3_aa: CASSQSTNTGELFF
d_call: TRBD1; clone_size: NA; v_call: TRBV7-8; j_call: TRBJ2-2; cdr3_nt: TGTGCCAGCAGCCCTCGGATCGAGACAGGGGCCGGGGAGCTGTTTTTT; cdr3_aa: CASSPRIETGAGELFF
d_call: TRBD2; clone_size: NA; v_call: TRBV5-1; j_call: TRBJ2-3; cdr3_nt: TGCGCCAGCGGGACTAGCGGGATGCCCGGCACAGATACGCAGTATTTT; cdr3_aa: CASGTSGMPGTDTQYF
d_call: NA; clone_size: NA; v_call: TRBV28; j_call: TRBJ2-7; cdr3_nt: TGTGCCAGCAGTTTTGGTACAGGGAGGCGCGAGCAGTACTTC; cdr3_aa: CASSFGTGRREQYF
d_call: TRBD2; clone_size: few; v_call: TRBV7-9; j_call: TRBJ2-7; cdr3_nt: TGTGCCAGCAGCAGAGGACTAGCGGGAGGAACCTACGAGCAGTACTTC; cdr3_aa: CASSRGLAGGTYEQYF
d_call: TRBD1; clone_size: few; v_call: TRBV5-4; j_call: TRBJ2-7; cdr3_nt: TGTGCCAGCAGCCTGACAGGGGGCAACGAGCAGTACTTC; cdr3_aa: CASSLTGGNEQYF
d_call: NA; clone_size: few; v_call: TRBV7-8; j_call: TRBJ2-5; cdr3_nt: TGTGCCAGCAGACTGCGGGGGCCCGAGACCCAGTACTTC; cdr3_aa: CASRLRGPETQYF
d_call: NA; clone_size: NA; v_call: TRBV12-3/TRBV12-4; j_call: TRBJ1-1; cdr3_nt: TGTGCCAGCAGTTTGATGGAAAAGAACACTGAAGCTTTCTTT; cdr3_aa: CASSLMEKNTEAFF
d_call: TRBD2; clone_size: few; v_call: TRBV27; j_call: TRBJ2-1; cdr3_nt: TGTGCCAGCAGTTTTTCGGGGGGGTTCTACAATGAGCAGTTCTTC; cdr3_aa: CASSFSGGFYNEQFF
d_call: NA; clone_size: NA; v_call: TRBV9; j_call: TRBJ2-1; cdr3_nt: TGTGCCAGCAGCGTAGGAGAGGGGGGTTTCGAGCAGTTCTTC; cdr3_aa: CASSVGEGGFEQFF
d_call: NA; clone_size: many; v_call: TRBV19; j_call: TRBJ1-5; cdr3_nt: TGTGCCAGTACGAGGGGCAATCAGCCCCAGCATTTT; cdr3_aa: CASTRGNQPQHF